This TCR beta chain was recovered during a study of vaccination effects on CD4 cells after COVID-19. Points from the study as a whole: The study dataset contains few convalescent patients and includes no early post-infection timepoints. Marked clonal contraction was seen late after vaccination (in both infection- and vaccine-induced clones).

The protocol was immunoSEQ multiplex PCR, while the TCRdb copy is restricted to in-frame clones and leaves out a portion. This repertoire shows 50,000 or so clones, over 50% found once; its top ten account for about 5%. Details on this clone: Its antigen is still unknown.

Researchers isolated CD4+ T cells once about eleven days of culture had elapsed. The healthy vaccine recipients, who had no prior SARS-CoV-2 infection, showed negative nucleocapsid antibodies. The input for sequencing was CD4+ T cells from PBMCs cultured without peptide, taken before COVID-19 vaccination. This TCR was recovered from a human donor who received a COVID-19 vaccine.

The CDR3: CASSYSISQQPQHF. The CDR3 DNA reads TGTGCCAGCAGTTACTCGATCTCCCAGCAGCCCCAGCATTTT. The chain couples TRBV6-5 to TRBJ1-5; D not certain. Germline-derived CDR1 and CDR2 are MNHEY and SVGAGI. The CDR3 extends over 14 amino acids. The V gene lost 0 bases and the J gene lost 7 bases, with 10 bases spanning the gap.